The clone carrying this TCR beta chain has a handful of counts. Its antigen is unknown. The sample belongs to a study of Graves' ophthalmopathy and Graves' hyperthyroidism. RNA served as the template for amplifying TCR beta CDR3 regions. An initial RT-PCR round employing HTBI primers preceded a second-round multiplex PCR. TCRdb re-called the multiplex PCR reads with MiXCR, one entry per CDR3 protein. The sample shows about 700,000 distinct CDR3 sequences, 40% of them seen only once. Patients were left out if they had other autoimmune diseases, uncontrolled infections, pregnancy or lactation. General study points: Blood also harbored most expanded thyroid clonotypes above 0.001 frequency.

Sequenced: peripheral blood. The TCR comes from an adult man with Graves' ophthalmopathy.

CDR3 region: CASSHRIRQGMQETQYF. Written as DNA, the CDR3 is TGTGCCAGCAGCCATAGAATCCGACAGGGAATGCAAGAGACCCAGTACTTC. The chain recombines TRBV5-6 with TRBJ2-5; TRBD1 matches 7 bases. Trimming cost V 4 bases and J 2 bases; bases outside gene matches: 14. CDR3 length: 17 amino acids. Per germline, CDR1 SGHDT and CDR2 YYEEEE.